The 8 T cell receptor beta chains listed next were all sequenced from one sample in a study of response to subunit inactivated influenza vaccine (dated by TCRdb to 2016 to 2019). Library creation used RT-PCR. The sequencing machine was an Illumina HiSeq 2500. The public reads were reanalyzed by TCRdb: fastp trimming at Q25, MiXCR alignment, in-frame beta chains only. All rows with the same CDR3 protein become a single entry with the most common DNA and genes. The sample table contains about 540,000 distinct CDR3 sequences; only one count was recorded for 14% of them. The top ten constitute 11% of the sample. The source was PBMCs from blood, collected less than 13 days after vaccination. The receptor set was obtained from a man in his fifties who received an inactivated influenza vaccine. Donor details come from another sample of the same person, matched by shared clones.

The chain combines TRBV7-9 with TRBJ2-7; the D gene is possibly TRBD1 (6 bases). The V end lost 5 bases, the J end lost 6 bases, and 11 bases lay between the germline ends. The CDR3 is 12 amino acids. Germline CDR1 SEHNR, CDR2 FQNEAQ (reference sequence). CDR3 sequence (DNA): TGTGCCAGCAGCATTCAGGGGCCCGAGCAGTACTTC. This gives the protein CASSIQGPEQYF.

This chain joins TRBV3-1 and TRBJ2-7; a possible D gene is TRBD1 (5 bases). Per the germline V gene, CDR1 is LGHDT and CDR2 is YNNKEL (reference sequence). The germline V and J ends were trimmed by 4 bases and 2 bases, with 9 bases remaining between them. CDR3 length: 13 amino acids. In DNA, the CDR3 is TGTGCCAGCAGCCCGACAGAAACCTACGAGCAGTACTTC. This sequence encodes CASSPTETYEQYF.

This clonotype came up a few times. This sequence joins TRBV4-3 and TRBJ1-4, with a weak D call TRBD1 (5 bases). Per the germline V gene, CDR1 is LGHNA and CDR2 is YSLEER. V was pared by 0 bases and J by 9 bases, with 17 bases between. The CDR3 is made up of 16 amino acids. CDR3 nucleotides: TGCGCCAGCAGCCAAGATTCGACAGCAGGACGCAAAAAACTGTTTTTT. Protein sequence: CASSQDSTAGRKKLFF.

This clonotype is medium-sized by share. The chain has TRBV7-2 and TRBJ2-2; no firm D call. Germline V lookup: CDR1 SGHTA, CDR2 FQGNSA. This CDR3 is built from 13 residues. The V end lost 3 bases, the J end lost 6 bases, and 8 bases lay between the germline ends. In DNA form, the CDR3 reads TGTGCCAGCAGCTTTCGAGAGGCCGGGGAGCTGTTTTTT. Its translation is CASSFREAGELFF. Full variable domain (rest looked up from reference TRBV7-2 and TRBJ2-2): GAGVSQSPSNKVTEKGKDVELRCDPISGHTALYWYRQSLGQGLEFLIYFQGNSAPDKSGLPSDRFSAERTGGSVSTLTIQRTQQEDSAVYLCASSFREAGELFFGEGSRLTVL.

This sequence joins TRBV5-1 and TRBJ1-6; D is perhaps TRBD1 (6 bases). Trimming shortened V by 0 bases and J by 8 bases, and 12 bases separated the two germline ends. The CDR3 spans 15 residues. Germline CDR1 SGHRS, CDR2 YFSETQ. DNA of the CDR3: TGCGCCAGCAGCTTGGGTGGGGGCCGGGATTCACCCCTCCACTTT. This translates into CASSLGGGRDSPLHF. Filled out from reference TRBV5-1 and TRBJ1-6, the complete variable domain reads KAGVTQTPRYLIKTRGQQVTLSCSPISGHRSVSWYQQTPGQGLQFLFEYFSETQRNKGNFPGRFSGRQFSNSRSEMNVSTLELGDSALYLCASSLGGGRDSPLHFGNGTRLTVT.

This clonotype was observed a few times. This rearrangement joins TRBV20-1 to TRBJ1-5; perhaps TRBD1 as D (6 bases). Germline V gives CDR1 DFQATT, CDR2 SNEGSKA (reference sequence). The CDR3 extends over 13 amino acids. V lost 1 base and J lost 7, with 11 bases in between. CDR3 sequence (DNA): TGCAGTGCTAGAGGGGGGCCGGGGCAGCCCCAGCATTTT. This sequence encodes CSARGGPGQPQHF.

This clonotype came up a few times. V usage is TRBV24-1 and J usage is TRBJ2-7; 12 bases fit TRBD2. Per the germline V gene, CDR1 is KGHDR and CDR2 is SFDVKD. CDR3 size: 17 residues. V trimming: 5 bases; J trimming: 4 bases; junction bases outside the gene matches: 11. The CDR3 loop reads CATSGKSSGRDDYEQYF. CDR3 nucleotide sequence: TGTGCCACCAGTGGCAAGTCTAGCGGGAGGGATGATTACGAGCAGTACTTC.

The gene calls are TRBV18 and TRBJ2-3; D call uncertain. The V end lost 0 bases, the J end lost 6 bases, and 10 bases lay between the germline ends. Germline assignment: CDR1 KGHSH and CDR2 LQKENI. This CDR3 comprises 14 residues. CDR3: CASSPPPFSDTQYF. The CDR3 nucleotides are TGTGCCAGCTCACCACCTCCTTTTTCTGATACGCAGTATTTT.